There are a few counts of the clone carrying this TCR beta chain. Its antigen is unknown. It was with 60 Vbeta and 13 Jbeta primers that the PCR ran. This table comes from immunoSEQ multiplex PCR, and its TCRdb copy is limited to in-frame clones, with some not included. The sample has 150,000 to 200,000 clones, roughly 73% seen once. This record comes from a study of cytomegalovirus exposure and HLA in healthy donors. Study results and caveats: There were 150 to 200 TCR beta chains listed as cytomegalovirus-associated.

The clonotype was recovered from a man between 18 and 29 years old in good health and CMV-seropositive. Specimen: PBMCs.

The CDR3 nucleotides read TGCGCCAGCAGCCAACCCTTGGAGGCGGCTAGCTATGGCTACACCTTC. Encoded protein: CASSQPLEAASYGYTF. The J gene is TRBJ1-2, the V gene TRBV4-1; D remains unclear. This CDR3 contains 16 residues. Germline V gene sequence: CDR1 MGHRA, CDR2 YSYEKL. V was pared by 2 bases and J by 4 bases, with 17 bases between.